This T cell receptor (beta chain) stems from a study of HIV-infected patients and healthy controls. The CDR3 length is 11 residues. Trimming cost V 2 bases and J 3 bases, with 5 bases left between them. CDR1 GTSNPN and CDR2 SVGIG come from the germline V gene (reference sequence). Regarding the study as a whole: Mean usage of eight alpha and eight beta V genes differed significantly in HIV-infected patients versus controls. Unequal distinct sequence numbers between patients and controls complicated comparisons. HIV-infected repertoires had significantly higher mean Gini indices than controls, possibly reflecting oligoclonality.

This clonotype appeared many times. The antigen is undetermined. cDNA was made from about 500 ng RNA using alpha and beta constant primers. Alpha and beta chain libraries were made separately by chain-specific third strand synthesis with multiplexing indices. Ligation attached cDNA to a 5' RACE adapter that carried a random hexamer and SP2 site. TCRdb re-derived calls from the 5' RACE reads in MiXCR, one entry per CDR3 protein. The table lists 15,000 or so distinct CDR3 sequences, approximately 7% of them singletons, with roughly 8% in the top ten. The repertoire came from unfractionated whole blood and reflected all unsorted peripheral T cells.

The source of this sequence is an adult in good health. The V and J genes are TRBV30 and TRBJ2-7; D gene ambiguous. Sequencing input: blood. The CDR3 loop reads CAWSSHYEQYF. CDR3 bases: TGTGCCTGGAGTTCTCACTACGAGCAGTACTTC.